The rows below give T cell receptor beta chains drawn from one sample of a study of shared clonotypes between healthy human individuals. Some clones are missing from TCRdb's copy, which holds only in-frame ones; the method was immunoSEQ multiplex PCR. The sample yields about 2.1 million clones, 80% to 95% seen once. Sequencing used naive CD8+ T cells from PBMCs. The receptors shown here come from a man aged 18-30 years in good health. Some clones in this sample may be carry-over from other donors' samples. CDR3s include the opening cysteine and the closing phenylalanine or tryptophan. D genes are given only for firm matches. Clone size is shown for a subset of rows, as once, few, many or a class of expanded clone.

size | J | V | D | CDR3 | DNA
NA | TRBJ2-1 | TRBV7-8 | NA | CASSLVLRDYNEQFF | TGTGCCAGCAGCTTAGTACTTCGGGACTACAATGAGCAGTTCTTC
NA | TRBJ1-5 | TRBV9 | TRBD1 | CASSVSGQGPRESQHF | TGTGCCAGCAGCGTATCGGGACAGGGGCCTCGGGAGTCCCAGCATTTT
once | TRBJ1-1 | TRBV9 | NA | CASSADTLTNTEAFF | TGTGCCAGCAGCGCCGATACCCTCACGAACACTGAAGCTTTCTTT
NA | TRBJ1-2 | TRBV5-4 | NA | CASSLVGVQGYYGYTF | TGTGCCAGCAGCTTGGTCGGGGTGCAGGGGTACTATGGCTACACCTTC
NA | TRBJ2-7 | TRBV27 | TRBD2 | CASSYSGGAYEQYF | TGTGCCAGCAGTTATAGCGGGGGGGCCTACGAGCAGTACTTC
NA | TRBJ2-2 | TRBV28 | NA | CASSLSGTGELFF | TGTGCCAGCAGTTTATCCGGGACCGGGGAGCTGTTTTTT
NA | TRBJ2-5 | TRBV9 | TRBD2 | CASSVGVAGVEETQYF | TGTGCCAGCAGCGTAGGGGTAGCGGGAGTCGAGGAGACCCAGTACTTC
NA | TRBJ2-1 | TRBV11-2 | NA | CASIESGNEQFF | TGTGCCAGCATTGAGTCGGGGAATGAGCAGTTCTTC
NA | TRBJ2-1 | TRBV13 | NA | CASSPAEGRGPGDEQFF | TGTGCCAGCAGCCCAGCCGAGGGTCGCGGTCCGGGGGATGAGCAGTTCTTC
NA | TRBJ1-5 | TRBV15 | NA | CATSGGDQPQHF | TGTGCCACCTCGGGCGGGGATCAGCCCCAGCATTTT
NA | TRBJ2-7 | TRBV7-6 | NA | CASTDGGNEQYF | TGTGCCAGCACCGACGGGGGAAACGAGCAGTACTTC
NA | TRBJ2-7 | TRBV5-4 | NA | CASSWADSLDEQYF | TGTGCCAGCAGCTGGGCGGACTCATTGGACGAGCAGTACTTC
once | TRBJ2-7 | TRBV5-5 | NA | CASSLDDLDYEQYF | TGTGCCAGCAGCTTGGACGACTTAGACTACGAGCAGTACTTC